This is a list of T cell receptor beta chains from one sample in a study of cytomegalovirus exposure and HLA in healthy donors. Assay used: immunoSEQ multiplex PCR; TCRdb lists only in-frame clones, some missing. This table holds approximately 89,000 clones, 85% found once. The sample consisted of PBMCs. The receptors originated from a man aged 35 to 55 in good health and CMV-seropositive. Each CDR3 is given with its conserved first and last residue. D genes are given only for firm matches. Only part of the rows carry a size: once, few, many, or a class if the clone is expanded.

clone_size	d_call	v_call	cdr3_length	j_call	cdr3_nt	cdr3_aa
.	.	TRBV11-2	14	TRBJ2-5	TGTGCCAGCAGCTTAGCCACAGGTGAAGAGACCCAGTACTTC	CASSLATGEETQYF
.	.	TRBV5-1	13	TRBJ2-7	TGCGCCAGCAGCTTGGGGGGGCCCTACGAGCAGTACTTC	CASSLGGPYEQYF
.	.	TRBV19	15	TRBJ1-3	TGTGCCAGTAGTACCCTACAGAGCTCTGGAAACACCATATATTTT	CASSTLQSSGNTIYF
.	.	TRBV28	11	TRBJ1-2	TGTGCCAGCACCCAAAACTATGGCTACACCTTC	CASTQNYGYTF
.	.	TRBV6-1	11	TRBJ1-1	TGTGCCAGCGGGGGGGCGCGGGTAGCTTTCTTT	CASGGARVAFF
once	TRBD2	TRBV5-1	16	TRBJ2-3	TGCGCCAGCAGCTTGGCGGCTAGCGGCCCTGGGGATACGCAGTATTTT	CASSLAASGPGDTQYF
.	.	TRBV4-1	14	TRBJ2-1	TGCGCCAGCAGCCAAGACGTCTGGGGGGATGAGCAGTTCTTC	CASSQDVWGDEQFF
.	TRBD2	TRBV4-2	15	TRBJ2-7	TGTGCCAGCAGCCAATGGCCACAGCGGGGGCCGGAGCAGTACTTC	CASSQWPQRGPEQYF
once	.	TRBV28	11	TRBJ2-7	TGTGCCAGCAGTACCCCCCCGGGGCAGTACTTC	CASSTPPGQYF
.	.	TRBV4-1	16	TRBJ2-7	TGCGCCAGCAGCCAAGAGCCAGGGCGGATCGCCTACGAGCAGTACTTC	CASSQEPGRIAYEQYF
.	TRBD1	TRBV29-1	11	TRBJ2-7	TGCAGCGGTAGACAGGGCTACGAGCAGTACTTC	CSGRQGYEQYF
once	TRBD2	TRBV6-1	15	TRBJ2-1	TGTGCCAGCAGTGAAGTAGCGGGGGGCTACAATGAGCAGTTCTTC	CASSEVAGGYNEQFF
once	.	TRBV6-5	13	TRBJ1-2	TGTGCCAGCAGCCCCGCGCGAAACTATGGCTACACCTTC	CASSPARNYGYTF
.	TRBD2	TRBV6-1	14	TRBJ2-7	TGTGCCAGCAGTCTGACTAGCGGGAGATACGAGCAGTACTTC	CASSLTSGRYEQYF
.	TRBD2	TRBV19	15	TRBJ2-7	TGTGCCAGTAGCGCCGGGACTAGCGGGAGTTACGAGCAGTACTTC	CASSAGTSGSYEQYF
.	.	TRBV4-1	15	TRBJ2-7	TGCGCCAGCAGCCAAGATCCCGAGGAGGGCTACGAGCAGTACTTC	CASSQDPEEGYEQYF
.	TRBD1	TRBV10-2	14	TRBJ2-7	TGCGCCAGCACTCCAGGGACAGGGATTAGGGAGCAGTACTTC	CASTPGTGIREQYF
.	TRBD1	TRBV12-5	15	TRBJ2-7	TGTGCTAGTGGTTTGACCGGGACAGGGTCCTACGAGCAGTACTTC	CASGLTGTGSYEQYF
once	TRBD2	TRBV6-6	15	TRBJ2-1	TGTGCCAGCAGTTACCGTGGACGGGAGGGCAATGAGCAGTTCTTC	CASSYRGREGNEQFF
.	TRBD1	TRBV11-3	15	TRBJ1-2	TGTGCCAGCAGCTTAGATCGAGGGGGCGCCAATGGCTACACCTTC	CASSLDRGGANGYTF
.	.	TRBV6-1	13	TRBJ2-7	TGTGCCAGCAGTTATCAGGGTCCCTACGAGCAGTACTTC	CASSYQGPYEQYF
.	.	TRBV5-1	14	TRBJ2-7	TGCGCCAGCAGCTTGGGACTAGTCGCCTACGAGCAGTACTTC	CASSLGLVAYEQYF
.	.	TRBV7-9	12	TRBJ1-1	TGTGCCAGTAAGACCCGGGAGGCTGAAGCTTTCTTT	CASKTREAEAFF
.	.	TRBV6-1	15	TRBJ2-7	TGTGCCAGCAGTGGGGAGTCAGGCATCTCCTACGAGCAGTACTTC	CASSGESGISYEQYF
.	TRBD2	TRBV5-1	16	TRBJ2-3	TGCGCCAGCAGCTTGGGACTAGCGGGGGGGGCAGATACGCAGTATTTT	CASSLGLAGGADTQYF
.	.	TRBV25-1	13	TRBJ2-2	TGTGCCAGCAGGAGGTTGGACACCGGGGAGCTGTTTTTT	CASRRLDTGELFF
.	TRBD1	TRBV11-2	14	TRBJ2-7	TGTGCCAGCAGCTTAGTACAGGGGCCCTACGAGCAGTACTTC	CASSLVQGPYEQYF
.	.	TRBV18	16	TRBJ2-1	TGTGCCAGCTCACCACCGGGTCCCAGGACCTACAATGAGCAGTTCTTC	CASSPPGPRTYNEQFF
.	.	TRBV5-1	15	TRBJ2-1	TGCGCCAGCAGCCCACAGGTAATCTCCTACAATGAGCAGTTCTTC	CASSPQVISYNEQFF
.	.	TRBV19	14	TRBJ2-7	TGTGCCAGTAGTATAAATCCCAGCTCCTACGAGCAGTACTTC	CASSINPSSYEQYF
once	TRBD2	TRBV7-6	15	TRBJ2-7	TGTGCCAGCAGCGGAATAGCGGGAGGGCCCTACGAGCAGTACTTC	CASSGIAGGPYEQYF
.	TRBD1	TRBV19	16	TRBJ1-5	TGTGCCAGTAGTCCCGGGACAGGGTGGGGCAATCAGCCCCAGCATTTT	CASSPGTGWGNQPQHF
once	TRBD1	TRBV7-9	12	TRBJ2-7	TGTGCCATCCGGGGACAGGTGAACGAGCAGTACTTC	CAIRGQVNEQYF
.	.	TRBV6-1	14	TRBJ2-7	TGTGCCAGCAGCGAGGGGCGCAGGGGATACGAGCAGTACTTC	CASSEGRRGYEQYF
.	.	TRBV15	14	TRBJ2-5	TGTGCCACCAGCAGGGAGGGTCAGAAAGAGACCCAGTACTTC	CATSREGQKETQYF
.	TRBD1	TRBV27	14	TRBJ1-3	TGTGCCAGCAGTTTAGCCCGGGACAGCAACACCATATATTTT	CASSLARDSNTIYF
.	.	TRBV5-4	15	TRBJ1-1	TGTGCCAGCAGCTTGGGAGGAAACCTGAACACTGAAGCTTTCTTT	CASSLGGNLNTEAFF
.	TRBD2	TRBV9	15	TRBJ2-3	TGTGCCAGCAGCCCGGGACTAGCGGGGCTGGATACGCAGTATTTT	CASSPGLAGLDTQYF
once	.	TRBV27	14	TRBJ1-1	TGTGCCAGCAGTTTAATGGGGGGAGGGACTGAAGCTTTCTTT	CASSLMGGGTEAFF
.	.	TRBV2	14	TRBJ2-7	TGTGCCAGCAGTGTGGGAGGGCAGGGGTTCGAGCAGTACTTC	CASSVGGQGFEQYF
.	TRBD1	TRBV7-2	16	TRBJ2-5	TGTGCCAGCAGCTTAGAAGGGACAGGGATTGGAGAGACCCAGTACTTC	CASSLEGTGIGETQYF
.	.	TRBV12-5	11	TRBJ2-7	TGTGCTAGTCGTCAGAACTACGAGCAGTACTTC	CASRQNYEQYF
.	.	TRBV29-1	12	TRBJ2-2	TGCAGCGCCATCAAGAACACCGGGGAGCTGTTTTTT	CSAIKNTGELFF
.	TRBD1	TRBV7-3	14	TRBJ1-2	TGTGCCAGCAGTTCCGGGACAGGGGACTATGGCTACACCTTC	CASSSGTGDYGYTF
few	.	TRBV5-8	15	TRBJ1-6	TGTGCCAGCAGCTTGGAGAGTGACGGGAATTCACCCCTCCACTTT	CASSLESDGNSPLHF
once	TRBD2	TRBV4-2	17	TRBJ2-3	TGTGCCAGCAGCCAAGTAGGTGGCGGGGGGGACACAGATACGCAGTATTTT	CASSQVGGGGDTDTQYF
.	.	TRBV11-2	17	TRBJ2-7	TGTGCCAGCAGCTTAGCTGGAAGCGGGTTATACTCCTACGAGCAGTACTTC	CASSLAGSGLYSYEQYF
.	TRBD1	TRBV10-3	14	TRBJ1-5	TGTGCCATCAACCCTACAGGGGTAAACCAGCCCCAGCATTTT	CAINPTGVNQPQHF
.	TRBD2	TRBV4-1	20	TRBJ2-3	TGCGCCAGCAGCCAACCTCAAAACGGACTAGCGGGGGGGCTGGGAGATACGCAGTATTTT	CASSQPQNGLAGGLGDTQYF
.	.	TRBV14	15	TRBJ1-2	TGTGCCAGCAGCCAAGATTTGGGCAAGGGAGAGGGCTACACCTTC	CASSQDLGKGEGYTF
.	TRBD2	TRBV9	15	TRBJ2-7	TGTGCCAGCAGCGTAGGTGGGACTAGCACCTACGAGCAGTACTTC	CASSVGGTSTYEQYF
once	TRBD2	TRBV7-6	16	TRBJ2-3	TGTGCCAGCAGCTTATCAGCGGGGCCAAGCACAGATACGCAGTATTTT	CASSLSAGPSTDTQYF
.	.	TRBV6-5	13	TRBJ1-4	TGTGCCAGCAGTTCAGGGGCAGGGGAAAAACTGTTTTTT	CASSSGAGEKLFF
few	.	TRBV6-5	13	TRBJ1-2	TGTGCCAGCAGTTCCACAACTAACTATGGCTACACCTTC	CASSSTTNYGYTF